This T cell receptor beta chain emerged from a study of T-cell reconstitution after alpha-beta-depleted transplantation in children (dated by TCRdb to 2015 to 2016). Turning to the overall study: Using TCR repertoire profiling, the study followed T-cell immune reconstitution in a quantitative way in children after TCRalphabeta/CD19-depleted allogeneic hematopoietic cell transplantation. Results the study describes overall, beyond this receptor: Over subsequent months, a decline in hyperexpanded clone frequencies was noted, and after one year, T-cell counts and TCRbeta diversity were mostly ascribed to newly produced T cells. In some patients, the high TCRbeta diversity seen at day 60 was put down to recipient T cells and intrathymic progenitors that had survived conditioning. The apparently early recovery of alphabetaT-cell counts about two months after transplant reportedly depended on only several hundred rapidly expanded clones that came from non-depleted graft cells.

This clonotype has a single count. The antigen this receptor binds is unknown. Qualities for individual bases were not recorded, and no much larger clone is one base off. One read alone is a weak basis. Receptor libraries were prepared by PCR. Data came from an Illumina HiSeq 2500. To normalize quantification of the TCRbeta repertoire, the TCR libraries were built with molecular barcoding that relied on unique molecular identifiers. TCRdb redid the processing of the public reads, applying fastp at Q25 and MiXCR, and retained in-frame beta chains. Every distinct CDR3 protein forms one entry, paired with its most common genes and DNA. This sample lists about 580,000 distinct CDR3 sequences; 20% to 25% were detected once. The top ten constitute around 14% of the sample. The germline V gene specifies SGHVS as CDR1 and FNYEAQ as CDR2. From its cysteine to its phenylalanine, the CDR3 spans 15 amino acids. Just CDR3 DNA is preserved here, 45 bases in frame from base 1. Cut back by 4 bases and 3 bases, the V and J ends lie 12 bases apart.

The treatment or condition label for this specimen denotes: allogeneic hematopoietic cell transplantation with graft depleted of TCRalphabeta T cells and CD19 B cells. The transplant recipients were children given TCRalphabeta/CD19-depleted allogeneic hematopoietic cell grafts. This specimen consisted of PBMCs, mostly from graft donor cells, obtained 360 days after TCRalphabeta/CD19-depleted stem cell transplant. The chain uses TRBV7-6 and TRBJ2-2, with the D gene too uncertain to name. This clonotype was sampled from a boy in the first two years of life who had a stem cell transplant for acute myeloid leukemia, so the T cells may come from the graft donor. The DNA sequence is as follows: TGTGCCAGCAGCTGGGGTGGGGTGGACACCGGGGAGCTGTTTTTT. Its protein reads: CASSWGGVDTGELFF.